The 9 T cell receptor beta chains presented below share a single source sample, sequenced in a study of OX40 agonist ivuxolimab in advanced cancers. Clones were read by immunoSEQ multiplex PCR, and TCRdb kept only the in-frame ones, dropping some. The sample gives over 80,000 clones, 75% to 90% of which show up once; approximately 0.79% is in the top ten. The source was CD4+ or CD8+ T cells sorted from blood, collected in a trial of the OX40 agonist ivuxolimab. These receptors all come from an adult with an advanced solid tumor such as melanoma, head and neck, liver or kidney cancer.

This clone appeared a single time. In nucleotides, the CDR3 is TGTGCCAGCAGCTTAGGGGGCCTCGGACAGGGGCGAGATGAGCAGTTCTTC. This encodes CASSLGGLGQGRDEQFF. The V call is TRBV7-9, the J call TRBJ2-1; 9 bases are shared with TRBD1. Germline V lookup: CDR1 SEHNR, CDR2 FQNEAQ (reference sequence). V shed 1 base and J 8 bases; nucleotides not matched to a gene: 12. CDR3 length: 17 amino acids.

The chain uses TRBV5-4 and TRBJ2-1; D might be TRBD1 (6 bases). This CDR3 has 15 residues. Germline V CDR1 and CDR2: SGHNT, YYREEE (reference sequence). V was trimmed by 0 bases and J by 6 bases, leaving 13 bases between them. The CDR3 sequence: CASSLGGQQINEQFF. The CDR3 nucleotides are TGTGCCAGCAGCTTGGGTGGACAGCAGATCAATGAGCAGTTCTTC.

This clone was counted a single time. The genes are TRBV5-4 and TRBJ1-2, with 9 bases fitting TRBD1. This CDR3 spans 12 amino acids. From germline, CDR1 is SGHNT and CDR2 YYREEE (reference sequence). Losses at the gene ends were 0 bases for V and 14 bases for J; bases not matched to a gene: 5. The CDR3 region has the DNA TGTGCCAGCAGCTTGGACCGGGACAGGGAAACCTTC. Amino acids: CASSLDRDRETF.

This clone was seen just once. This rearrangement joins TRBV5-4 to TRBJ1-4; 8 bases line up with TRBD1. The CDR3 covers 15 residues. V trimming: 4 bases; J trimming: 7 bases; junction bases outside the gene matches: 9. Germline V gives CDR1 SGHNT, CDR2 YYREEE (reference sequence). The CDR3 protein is CASSPTGESREKLFF. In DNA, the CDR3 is TGTGCCAGCAGCCCGACAGGGGAGAGTCGTGAAAAACTGTTTTTT.

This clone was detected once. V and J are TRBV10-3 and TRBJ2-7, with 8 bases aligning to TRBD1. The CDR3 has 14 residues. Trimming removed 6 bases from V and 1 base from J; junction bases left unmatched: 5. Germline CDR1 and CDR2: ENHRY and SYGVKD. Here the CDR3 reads CAIRDRVGSYEQYF. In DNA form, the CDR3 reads TGTGCCATCAGGGACAGGGTGGGATCCTACGAGCAGTACTTC.

As DNA, the CDR3 is TGTGCCAGCAGCTTGAGAGGGATGGGTTACAATGAGCAGTTCTTC. Its protein product is CASSLRGMGYNEQFF. V gene TRBV5-8 combines with J gene TRBJ2-1, with a tentative D call TRBD2 (5 bases). V lost 1 base, J lost 4 bases, and 12 bases lay in between. In germline, CDR1 is SGHTS, CDR2 YDEGEE. CDR3 size: 15 residues.

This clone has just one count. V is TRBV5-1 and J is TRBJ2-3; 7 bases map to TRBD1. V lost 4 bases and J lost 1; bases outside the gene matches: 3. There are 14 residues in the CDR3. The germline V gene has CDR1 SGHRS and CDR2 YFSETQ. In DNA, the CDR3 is TGCGCCAGCAGCATCGACAGGGGCACAGATACGCAGTATTTT. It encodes CASSIDRGTDTQYF.

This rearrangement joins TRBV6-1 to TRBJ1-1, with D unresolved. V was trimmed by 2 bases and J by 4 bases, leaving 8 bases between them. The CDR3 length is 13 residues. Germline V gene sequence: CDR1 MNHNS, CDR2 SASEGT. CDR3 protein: CASSENYRTEAFF. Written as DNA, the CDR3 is TGTGCCAGCAGTGAAAATTACCGCACTGAAGCTTTCTTT.

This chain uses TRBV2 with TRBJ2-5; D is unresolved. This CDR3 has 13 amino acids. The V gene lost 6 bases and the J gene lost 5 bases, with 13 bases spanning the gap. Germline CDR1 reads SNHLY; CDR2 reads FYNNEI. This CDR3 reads CASRGRMWETQYF. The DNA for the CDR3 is TGTGCCAGCAGAGGGCGAATGTGGGAGACCCAGTACTTC.